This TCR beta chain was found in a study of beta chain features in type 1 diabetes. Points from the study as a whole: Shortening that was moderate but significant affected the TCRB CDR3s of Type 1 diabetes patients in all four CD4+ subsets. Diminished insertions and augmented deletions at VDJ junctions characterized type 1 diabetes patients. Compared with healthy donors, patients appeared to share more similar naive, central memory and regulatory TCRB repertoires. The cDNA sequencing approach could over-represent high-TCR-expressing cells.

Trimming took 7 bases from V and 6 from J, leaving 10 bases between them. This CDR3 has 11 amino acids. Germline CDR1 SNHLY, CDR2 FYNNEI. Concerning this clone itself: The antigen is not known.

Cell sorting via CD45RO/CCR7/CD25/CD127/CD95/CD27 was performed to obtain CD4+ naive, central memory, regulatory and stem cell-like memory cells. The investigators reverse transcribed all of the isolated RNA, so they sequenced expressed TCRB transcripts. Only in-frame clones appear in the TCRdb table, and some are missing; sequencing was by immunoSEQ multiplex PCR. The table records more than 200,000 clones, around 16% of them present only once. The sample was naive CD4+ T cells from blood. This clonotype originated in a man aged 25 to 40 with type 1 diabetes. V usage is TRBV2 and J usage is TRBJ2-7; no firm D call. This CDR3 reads CASKAAGEQYF. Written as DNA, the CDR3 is TGTGCCAGCAAGGCTGCTGGCGAGCAGTACTTC.